This T cell receptor beta chain derives from a study of CD8 T cells in ankylosing spondylitis. This clonotype turned up a few times. Making use of molecular barcodes, quantitative 5'-RACE generated TCR beta libraries. TCRdb fed the 5' RACE reads into MiXCR, producing one record per CDR3 protein. This table has roughly 280,000 distinct CDR3 sequences, around 20% appearing once. With 6 bases removed from V and 1 base from J, the gap between germline ends came to 7 bases. This CDR3 contains 13 residues. Sequenced material: blood, either unsorted or a sorted T cell fraction (not recorded which). V usage is TRBV12-3 or TRBV12-4 and J usage is TRBJ1-5, with D maybe TRBD1 (5 bases). The TCR comes from a male donor with ankylosing spondylitis or in good health (not recorded which). CDR3 region: CASRTESNQPQHF. The DNA of the CDR3 is TGTGCCAGCAGGACAGAAAGCAATCAGCCCCAGCATTTT.